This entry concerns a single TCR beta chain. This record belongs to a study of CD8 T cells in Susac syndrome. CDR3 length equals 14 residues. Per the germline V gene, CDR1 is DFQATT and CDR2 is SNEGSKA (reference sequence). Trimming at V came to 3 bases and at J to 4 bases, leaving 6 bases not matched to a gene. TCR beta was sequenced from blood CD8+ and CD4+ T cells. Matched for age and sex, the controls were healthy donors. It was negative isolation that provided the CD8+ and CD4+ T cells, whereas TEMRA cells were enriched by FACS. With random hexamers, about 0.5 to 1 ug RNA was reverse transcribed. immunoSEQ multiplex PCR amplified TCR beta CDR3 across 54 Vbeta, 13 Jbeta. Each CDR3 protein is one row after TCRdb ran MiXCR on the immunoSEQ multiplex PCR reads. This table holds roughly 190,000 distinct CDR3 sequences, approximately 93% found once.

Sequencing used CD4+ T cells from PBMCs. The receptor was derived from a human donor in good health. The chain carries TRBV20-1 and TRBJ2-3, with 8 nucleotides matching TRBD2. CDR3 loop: CSASRGGRSDTQYF. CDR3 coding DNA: TGCAGTGCTAGCCGGGGGGGAAGATCAGATACGCAGTATTTT.